This TCR beta chain emerged from a study of blood T cell repertoires in COVID-19. Study in general: Donors in the United States, Italy and Spain gave samples during acute or convalescent COVID-19. The analysed material was cDNA or gDNA that came from T cells, B-cell-depleted T cells, or PBMCs.

Cohort placement rested on clinical history that participants reported themselves. This clone was detected a few times. The CDR3 spans 15 residues. V dropped 5 bases and J dropped 5; count of bases not matched to a gene: 7. Germline V gene sequence: CDR1 MNHEY, CDR2 SVGAGI. Generated by immunoSEQ multiplex PCR, the TCRdb table keeps only in-frame clones and is missing some. Found here are fewer than 200,000 clones, approximately 79% of them singletons; the top ten hold around 20%. This receptor was identified in a woman in her 70s in a cohort exposed to, infected with or recovered from COVID-19 (not recorded which). The sequencing input was PBMCs or T cells enriched from blood (not recorded which). V is TRBV6-5 and J is TRBJ2-5, with TRBD2 matching over 11 bases. The chain's CDR3 is CASSTLAGGYETQYF. CDR3 coding DNA: TGTGCCAGCAGTACGCTAGCGGGAGGATATGAGACCCAGTACTTC.